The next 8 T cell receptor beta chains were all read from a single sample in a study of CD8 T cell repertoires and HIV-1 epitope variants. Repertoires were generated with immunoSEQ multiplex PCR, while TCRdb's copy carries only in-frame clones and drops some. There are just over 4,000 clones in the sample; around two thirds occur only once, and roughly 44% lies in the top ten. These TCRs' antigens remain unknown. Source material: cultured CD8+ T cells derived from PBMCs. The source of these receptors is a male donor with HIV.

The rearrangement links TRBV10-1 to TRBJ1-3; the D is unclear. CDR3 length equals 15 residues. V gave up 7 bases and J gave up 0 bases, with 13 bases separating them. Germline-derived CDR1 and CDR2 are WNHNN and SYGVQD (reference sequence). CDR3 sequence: CASKVDPSSGNTIYF. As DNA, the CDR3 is TGCGCCAGCAAGGTAGATCCAAGCTCTGGAAACACCATATATTTT.

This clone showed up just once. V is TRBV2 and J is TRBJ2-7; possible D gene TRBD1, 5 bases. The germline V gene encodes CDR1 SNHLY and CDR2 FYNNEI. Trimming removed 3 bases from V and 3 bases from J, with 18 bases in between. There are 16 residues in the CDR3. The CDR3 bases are TGTGCCAGCAGTGATACAGGCTATGGGGCCAACTACGAGCAGTACTTC. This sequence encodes CASSDTGYGANYEQYF.

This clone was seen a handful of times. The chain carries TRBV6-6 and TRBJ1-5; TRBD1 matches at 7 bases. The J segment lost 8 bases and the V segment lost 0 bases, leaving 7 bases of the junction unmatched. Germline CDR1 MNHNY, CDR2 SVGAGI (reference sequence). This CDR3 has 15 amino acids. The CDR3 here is CASSYSRQGNEPQHF. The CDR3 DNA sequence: TGTGCCAGCAGTTACTCGCGACAGGGTAATGAGCCCCAGCATTTT.

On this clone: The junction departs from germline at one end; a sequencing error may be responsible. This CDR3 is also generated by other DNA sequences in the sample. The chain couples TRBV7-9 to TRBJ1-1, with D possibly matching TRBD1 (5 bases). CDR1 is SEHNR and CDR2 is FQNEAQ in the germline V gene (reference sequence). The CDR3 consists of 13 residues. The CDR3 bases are TGCGCCAGCAGCCCAACAGGTATCGCTGAAGCTTTCTTT. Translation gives CASSPTGIAEAFF. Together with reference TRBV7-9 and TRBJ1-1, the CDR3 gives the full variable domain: DTGVSQNPRHKITKRGQNVTFRCDPISEHNRLYWYRQTLGQGPEFLTYFQNEAQLEKSRLLSDRFSAERPKGSFSTLEIQRTEQGDSAMYLCASSPTGIAEAFFGQGTRLTVV.

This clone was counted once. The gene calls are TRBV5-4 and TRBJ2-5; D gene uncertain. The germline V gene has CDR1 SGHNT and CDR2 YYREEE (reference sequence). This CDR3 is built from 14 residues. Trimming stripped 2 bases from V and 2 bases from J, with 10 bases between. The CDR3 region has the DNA TGTGCCAGCAGCTTCCTAACACCTCAAGAGACCCAGTACTTC. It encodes CASSFLTPQETQYF.

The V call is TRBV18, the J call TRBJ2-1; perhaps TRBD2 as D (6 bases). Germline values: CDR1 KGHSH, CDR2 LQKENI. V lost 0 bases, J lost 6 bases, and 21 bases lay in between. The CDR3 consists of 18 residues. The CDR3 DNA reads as TGTGCCAGCTCACCACCTGGATACGGGAGAGCCGACACCAATGAGCAGTTCTTC. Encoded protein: CASSPPGYGRADTNEQFF.

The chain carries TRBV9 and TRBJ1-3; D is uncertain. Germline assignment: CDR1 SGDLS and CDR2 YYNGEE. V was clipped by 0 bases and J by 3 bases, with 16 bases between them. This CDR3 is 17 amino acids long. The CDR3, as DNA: TGTGCCAGCAGCGTAGCTTCGGCAGGAATCCTTGGAAACACCATATATTTT. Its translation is CASSVASAGILGNTIYF.

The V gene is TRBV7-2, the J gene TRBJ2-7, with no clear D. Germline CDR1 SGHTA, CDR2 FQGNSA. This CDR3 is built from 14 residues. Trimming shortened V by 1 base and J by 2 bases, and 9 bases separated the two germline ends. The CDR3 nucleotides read TGTGCCAGCAGCTTAGATCTAAGAGCCTACGAGCAGTACTTC. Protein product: CASSLDLRAYEQYF. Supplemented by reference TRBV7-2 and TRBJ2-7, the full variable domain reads GAGVSQSPSNKVTEKGKDVELRCDPISGHTALYWYRQSLGQGLEFLIYFQGNSAPDKSGLPSDRFSAERTGGSVSTLTIQRTQQEDSAVYLCASSLDLRAYEQYFGPGTRLTVT.